This T cell receptor (beta chain) was observed in a study of cytomegalovirus exposure and HLA in healthy donors (dated by TCRdb to about 2017). Regarding the research as a whole: An earlier analysis of about 530 of the donors reported approximately 260 Gb of sequence data and 100 million to 120 million unique TCR beta sequences obtained from about 200 million T cells. Approximately 310 gigabases of sequencing data and 78 million or so unique TCR sequences were included in an early release covering under 650 HLA-typed donors. Of the roughly 400 genotyped donors, 75% to 85% were placed in the genetic ancestry cluster associated with self-reported Caucasian donors. The aim of the study was to test whether cataloging public T cell receptors could identify signatures of past pathogen exposure. The T cell repertoires of several hundred subjects were profiled by immunosequencing and related to cytomegalovirus serostatus. A separate validation cohort of about 110 different subjects was used in addition to the roughly 620-subject first cohort. The study combined high-throughput TCR immunosequencing, statistical association of individual TCRs with disease status, and machine learning to predict cytomegalovirus infection status. A later analysis re-analyzed previously published TCR beta repertoires from about 600 donors and added high-resolution HLA genotyping to study TCR occurrence patterns. In the later analysis, no new phenotypic data were used to find candidate immune exposures; instead, reliance was placed on TCR beta sequences and their occurrence across donors. An earlier analysis of 587 of the donors applied high-throughput TCR beta sequencing to assess whether each TCR beta V gene segment acted as functional or pseudogenic. Alongside the repertoire data, information on donor age, sex, ethnicity and CMV serostatus was compiled. In a later genetic analysis, genome-wide SNP genotypes for about 60% of the 666 donors were used, and that subset was treated as a discovery cohort. Every discovery cohort repertoire had been produced on one sequencing platform. Class I and class II HLA loci were covered by the typing at four-digit resolution. Typing coverage varied by locus: about 620-630 donors for A, B, C, DRB1 and DQB1; roughly 510 for DQA1; 606 for DPA1; fewer than 480 for DPB1. Several DR-DQ haplotypes were handled as single units for association and clustering because linkage in the cohort was strong. Among some 400 genotyped donors of the cohort, an average of around 240,000 unique TCR beta nucleotide sequences were sequenced per donor, approximately 20% of them non-productive.

Points on this clone: Its antigen is unknown. The sample holds no much larger clone one base away, and base qualities are not on file.

Clipping removes 5 bases from V and 7 bases from J, with 15 as the unmatched junction base count. From cysteine to phenylalanine, the CDR3 is 16 amino acids long. Of the read, only the CDR3 DNA is kept; its 48 bases are in frame from base 1. CDR1 SGHTA and CDR2 FQGNSA were looked up in the germline V gene. Receptor amplification or capture employed the immunoSEQ multiplex PCR assay. For the multiplex PCR, a mixture combining 60 forward primers for TCR Vbeta segments and 13 reverse primers for TCR Jbeta segments was used. The CDR3 region of rearranged TCR beta genes was amplified from genomic DNA by a multiplex PCR assay. On the Illumina HiSeq System, the amplified TCR beta libraries were sequenced as 87-base-pair reads. Per the source publication's procedure: A later analysis counted about 80 million unique TCR beta chains across the 600 to 850 repertoires, and roughly 9.9 million of these chains were shared by at least two donors. Raw reads were error-corrected and collapsed into unique sequences by a nearest-neighbor algorithm in which closely related sequences were merged to remove PCR and sequencing errors. Alignment of CDR3 sequences to IMGT reference sequences was used to assign V, D and J gene segments. For a sequence to be retained, at least a six-nucleotide match to both a V gene segment and a J gene segment was required. A rearrangement was called productive if the CDR3 had no stop codons and remained in frame with V and J, and every other rearrangement was called non-productive. Following IMGT convention, CDR3 was defined as the stretch from the second conserved V-encoded cysteine up to the conserved J-encoded phenylalanine. In an earlier analysis of approximately 500 of the donors, sequences lacking an unambiguous match to a single V gene segment were excluded. An earlier analysis of 500 to 700 of the donors classified V segments as functional when productive rearrangements were above 56.7% and as segregating when the standard deviation between donors was above 5%. A statistical classification framework was built for diagnosing cytomegalovirus status from the catalog of TCR beta chain sequences. In a later analysis, V and J genes were assigned by comparing TCR nucleotide sequences against IMGT/GENE-DB human TR gene sequences. A later analysis assigned CDR3 sequences and most-parsimonious VDJ recombination scenarios with the TCRdist pipeline. In a later analysis, every TCR beta chain was defined by the combination of its CDR3 amino acid sequence and its V-gene family, and reads without a unique V-gene family were dropped. To address suspected cross-contamination and a sequencing artifact, a later analysis removed approximately 600 highly shared, low-generation-probability nucleotide sequences. In a later analysis, a clonal expansion index was calculated for each public chain from normalized within-repertoire ranks of inferred template counts. In a later analysis, generation probabilities were computed using a VDJ recombination model fitted to out-of-frame rearrangements, and the results were checked against IGoR. Hypergeometric tests were used in a later analysis to score TCR-TCR, TCR-HLA and TCR-CMV co-occurrence, with a repertoire-size bias correction applied to the TCR pairs. A later analysis estimated false discovery rates by permuting HLA or CMV assignments 20 times. In a later analysis, co-occurring TCRs were grouped using DBSCAN, and TCRdist sequence similarity was added for clustering within HLA-allele-positive subsets. Repertoires with fewer than 30,000 or more than 120,000 public chains, plus five repertoires with anomalous nucleotide sharing, were excluded from co-occurrence clustering. Held by TCRdb, this immuneACCESS table contains in-frame sequences only and omits some clones. Under half of the omission traces to an unresolved V gene where checked; the cause of the rest is unknown. V, J and clone size were drawn from that table, and D and trimming were deduced from the DNA. The sample has about 110,000 clones on record, roughly 75% of them singletons. The ten largest clones add up to roughly 2.5% of the sample.

What the authors observed across the whole study: Three of the identified cytomegalovirus-associated TCR beta chains were confirmed in vitro to be specific for cytomegalovirus antigens. When HLA alleles, especially DR and DQ, strongly co-occurred, attributing TCR associations to individual alleles was difficult. A further reported finding was that TCR beta sequences accurately predicted the HLA-A and HLA-B alleles for most subjects in the first cohort. An association between a missense DCLRE1C variant and V-gene and J-gene trimming of TCR beta chains was found in a later genetic analysis and replicated in an independent cohort. Only TCR beta chains were sequenced in this cohort, and the absence of alpha or paired-chain data limited detectable features. In a later analysis, some 17,000 TCR beta sequences were associated with specific HLA alleles at a false discovery rate of 0.05. A later analysis found that HLA-associated TCR beta chains were more clonally expanded and had lower generation probabilities than equally common non-associated chains. The study gave a list of over 150 TCR beta chains associated with cytomegalovirus. Because HLA typing was unavailable for some donors at each locus, only the typed subset was used in association tests. Over 15 rarely observed V segments, including chromosome 9 orphons, were excluded from the earlier analysis of about 600 of the donors because counts were too low. Sequencing depth was assumed to be roughly uniform across donors in the presence/absence analyses, though that assumption may not hold. A cluster of highly shared sequence variants was judged likely to be a technical artifact of the sequencing pipeline. Cytomegalovirus status was reported to be diagnosed by the classifier with high specificity and sensitivity in both the original and validation cohorts. An earlier analysis of approximately 540 of the donors showed that most TCR beta V segments appeared in productive rearrangements either about 90% or about 30% of the time, which broadly matched IMGT annotations. Compared with the roughly 600-donor mean, donors in an Asian-associated ancestry cluster had fewer N-insertions in productive TCRs, according to a later genetic analysis. Because the 87-base-pair reads could not distinguish some IMGT-functional V segments, including TRBV6-2 and TRBV6-3, those segments were excluded. Correlated functional status among segregating V segments might reflect linkage disequilibrium, but an unknown experimental factor could not be ruled out. Across donors, most TCR sequences were observed very rarely, whereas some public TCRs were present in many individuals. According to a later analysis, most CMV-associated TCR beta chains appeared to be HLA-restricted, and the HLA associations seemed to be driven largely by CMV exposure. Immune exposure information for the cohort was limited to CMV serostatus. In a later analysis, TCR association rates were found to vary across HLA loci, with the most associated TCRs seen for DRB1 alleles and the fewest for HLA-C alleles. The authors suggested that the approach could potentially be generalized to other disease states and immunological phenotypes. In a later analysis, several top co-occurrence clusters were reported to appear linked to parvovirus B19, influenza, CMV and Epstein-Barr virus.

The cohort was made up of hundreds of healthy bone marrow donors. Cohort members were all nominally healthy when sampled, although unrecorded immune exposures were likely present. The donor was CMV seronegative and was included in the group of 352 seronegative cohort members. Each donor provided a peripheral blood sample, and peripheral blood mononuclear cells were used for TCR beta sequencing. The Qiagen DNeasy Blood Extraction Kit was used to extract genomic DNA from the blood cell samples. This sequence originates from a man between 35 and 55 years old in good health and CMV-seronegative. This receptor chain uses TRBV7-2 and TRBJ1-2, with 8 bases aligning to TRBD1. The sample comprised PBMCs. In nucleotide form, the sequence is TGTGCCAGCAGCCCCAACTCAGGACAGGGAGGTTTTGGCTACACCTTC. Protein translation: CASSPNSGQGGFGYTF.